A selection of T cell receptor beta chains follows, all from one sample in a study of identical twins. TCRdb ran MiXCR on the 5' RACE reads and lists one entry per CDR3 protein. The data show 600,000 to 700,000 distinct CDR3 sequences, 21% seen once. Another study also made use of these data, one on T cells expressing NK-cell markers.

Sample: PBMCs. The receptors derive from a woman younger than 35 in good health. The CDR3 runs from the conserved cysteine through the conserved F or W. Each record gives: clone size, J gene, V gene, D gene, CDR3 DNA, CDR3 protein. D genes are given only for firm matches. Where a row states a size, it is once, few, many or the class of an expanded clone; other rows omit it.

>few|TRBJ2-1|TRBV5-5|TRBD2
TGTGCCAGCAGCCCTCTAACGGGGCGGGGGGCCAATGAGCAGTTCTTC
CASSPLTGRGANEQFF
>many|TRBJ1-1|TRBV5-1|-
TGCGCCAGCAGCTCCCAGGGACTTAACACTGAAGCTTTCTTT
CASSSQGLNTEAFF
>few|TRBJ2-1|TRBV9|-
TGTGCCAGCAGCGTAGGGGGCAGGGGGACTCGGTCTTCCTACAATGAGCAGTTCTTC
CASSVGGRGTRSSYNEQFF
>-|TRBJ2-3|TRBV12-3/TRBV12-4|-
TGTGCCAGCAGTTTTCGGCACAGGGGCACAGATACGCAGTATTTT
CASSFRHRGTDTQYF
>-|TRBJ2-5|TRBV12-3/TRBV12-4|TRBD2
TGTGCCAGCACTTTAGAAGGAGCTAGCGGGAGACAGACCCAGTACTTC
CASTLEGASGRQTQYF
>many|TRBJ2-1|TRBV27|-
TGTGCCAGTTGGGACCTAGACGGCTCCTACAATGAGCAGTTCTTC
CASWDLDGSYNEQFF
>few|TRBJ2-3|TRBV10-3|-
TGTGCCATCGGGATCGACAGCGAAGATACGCAGTATTTT
CAIGIDSEDTQYF
>-|TRBJ2-1|TRBV25-1|-
TGTGCCAGCAGTGAATCTGAGGGGCGTTTCGATGAGCAGTTCTTC
CASSESEGRFDEQFF
>few|TRBJ2-3|TRBV20-1|TRBD2
TGCAGTGCCCTCGGGACTAGGAGCACAGATACGCAGTATTTT
CSALGTRSTDTQYF
>few|TRBJ1-5|TRBV12-3/TRBV12-4|-
TGTGCCAGCAGTACCCGGGGAGGCTATCAGCCCCAGCATTTT
CASSTRGGYQPQHF
>few|TRBJ2-5|TRBV5-1|-
TGCGCCAGCAGCTTGGCCGGCAGGAGAGAAGAGACCCAGTACTTC
CASSLAGRREETQYF
>-|TRBJ1-5|TRBV20-1|-
TGCAGTGCTAGAGATTTGAGGGGCAAAGTGTTGCCCCAGCATTTT
CSARDLRGKVLPQHF
>-|TRBJ2-1|TRBV5-1|TRBD1
TGCGCCAGCAGCTTCGGACAGGCTGAGAGTGAGCAGTTCTTC
CASSFGQAESEQFF
>-|TRBJ2-2|TRBV5-1|TRBD1
TGCGCCAGCAGTTGGACAGGGACAATCACCGGGGAGCTGTTTTTT
CASSWTGTITGELFF
>-|TRBJ2-6|TRBV13|-
TGTGCCAGCAACCAACGAAGCTCTGGGGCCAACGTCCTGACTTTC
CASNQRSSGANVLTF
>-|TRBJ2-5|TRBV7-2|TRBD2
TGTGCCAGCAGCTTAGGAGTTGGACTAGCGGGGAGGGGAGAGACCCAGTACTTC
CASSLGVGLAGRGETQYF
>-|TRBJ1-2|TRBV6-5|-
TGTGCCAGCAAATTGAGCGGGGAAGGCTACACCTTC
CASKLSGEGYTF
>-|TRBJ2-7|TRBV3-1|TRBD1
TGTGCCAGCAGCCTCCAGGACAGGCCCTACGAGCAGTACTTC
CASSLQDRPYEQYF
>-|TRBJ2-1|TRBV5-1|TRBD2
TGCGCCAGCAGCTCGGGACTAGCGGGGGGTGATGAGCAGTTCTTC
CASSSGLAGGDEQFF
>-|TRBJ2-7|TRBV5-1|TRBD2
TGCGCCAGCACTCTAGCGGACGAGCAGTACTTC
CASTLADEQYF
>few|TRBJ2-1|TRBV7-2|-
TGTGCCAGCAGCTTAGGGGGGGTACGTGAGCAGTTCTTC
CASSLGGVREQFF
>-|TRBJ2-2|TRBV11-2|-
TGTGCCAGCAGCAGTAGCGGAGACAACACCGGGGAGCTGTTTTTT
CASSSSGDNTGELFF
>-|TRBJ2-5|TRBV7-2|-
TGTGCCAGCATCAGGACCCAGCCGGGGACCCAGTACTTC
CASIRTQPGTQYF
>-|TRBJ2-1|TRBV7-2|TRBD2
TGTGCCAGCAGCTCACCCCCGACTAGCGGGGATTTGTTCTTC
CASSSPPTSGDLFF
>-|TRBJ2-7|TRBV11-2|-
TGTGCCAGCAGCTTAGGGTGGGGGATTTCAGACTTC
CASSLGWGISDF
>few|TRBJ2-7|TRBV5-1|-
TGCGCCAGCACCGACGGCGGAGGGCTCAACGAGCAGTACTTC
CASTDGGGLNEQYF
>-|TRBJ2-7|TRBV11-2|-
TGTGCCAGCAGCTTAGATGTTGTTAGGGGCATGGGGCCGGGCGAGCAGTACTTC
CASSLDVVRGMGPGEQYF